This entry is about one T cell receptor beta chain. Its antigen is not yet known. No much larger clonotype is one base removed from it; base qualities were not supplied. This record comes from a study of blood T cell repertoires in COVID-19 (dated by TCRdb to between 2020 and 2021). Background on the whole study: Collaborator samples came from the United States, Italy and Spain and covered acute and convalescent phases of COVID-19. The material from the prospective study consisted of cDNA or gDNA derived from T cells, B-cell-depleted T cells, or PBMCs. The dataset comprised deeply sampled blood TCRbeta repertoires from subjects exposed to, actively infected with, or recovered from COVID-19. The repertoires were released in a freely available public database intended as a resource for research on the immune response to SARS-CoV-2. The samples were drawn from the first 160 participants of the ongoing ImmuneRACE study and from under 1,500 subjects provided by 6 global collaborators. The sample metadata nearly always contained a de-identified subject ID, COVID-19 status, age in years and sex. Where available, HLA class I and class II types were obtained from metadata supplied by the sample provider rather than from assay-based typing. Broader findings and caveats from the paper: The amount of clinical and demographic metadata varied by source and participant and was provided uncurated.

The CDR3 runs 17 residues from the cysteine to the phenylalanine. The read is trimmed to its CDR3 DNA, 51 bases read in frame from base 1. Relative to germline, V is 3 bases shorter and J is 6 bases shorter, with 21 bases between their ends. According to the germline V gene, CDR1 reads LGHNA and CDR2 reads YSLEER. Collaborating institutions collected whole blood in K2EDTA tubes following their own protocols. For TCRbeta analysis, collaborators shipped samples in one of three forms: frozen whole blood, isolated PBMCs, or DNA extracted from either of those sample types. TCRbeta CDR3 regions were amplified from genomic DNA using the immunoSEQ Assay, a bias-controlled multiplex PCR. The original pipeline was this. Within the assay, amplification of reference gene primers was used to estimate how many nucleated cells each sample contained. Sequence reads were collapsed and filtered to measure the absolute abundance of every unique TCRbeta CDR3 rearrangement. For each sample, productive Simpson clonality was calculated as the square root of Simpson's diversity index across productive rearrangements. As stored in TCRdb, this immuneACCESS dataset retains in-frame rearrangements with V and J assigned. A fraction of the clones does not appear; measured against another copy, unresolved V genes explain less than half of the discrepancy, and the remainder lacks a known reason. The D gene and trimming were derived from the DNA, and the V and J assignments and clone size from that table. This sample gives 55,000 to 75,000 clones in total; roughly 88% of them show up just once. Around 3.7% of the sample is taken by the ten largest.

What was sequenced was peripheral blood. The chain couples TRBV4-3 to TRBJ1-5; no D segment can be confidently identified. This TCR was sampled from a human donor in a cohort sampled during active COVID-19. In nucleotides, the sequence is TGCGCCAGCAGCCACCCCCGATGTATCGGTGAGTGTCAGCCCCAGCATTTT. Translation gives CASSHPRCIGECQPQHF.